The rows below give T cell receptor beta chains drawn from one sample of a study of PD-1 blockade in classical Hodgkin lymphoma. Sequencing was performed with immunoSEQ multiplex PCR; in TCRdb, only in-frame clones are kept and a portion is missing. This sample has 90,000 to 120,000 clones, with about 89% found just once. The source material was peripheral blood mononuclear cells (PBMCs), sampled before the second cycle of nivolumab. Source of these receptors: a human donor with classical Hodgkin lymphoma. Both conserved end residues are part of each CDR3.

>TRBV29-1|TRBJ2-1
CSGLADTYNEQFF
>TRBV6-6|TRBJ2-3
CASSYGSSRDTQYF
>TRBV27|TRBJ2-1
CASSFLAGGRYEQFF
>TRBV6-5|TRBJ1-1
CASRDRGATEAFF
>TRBV4-1|TRBJ2-7
CASSQEDRDRDEQYF
>TRBV5-8|TRBJ2-3
CASSGGLAGRTDTQYF
>TRBV30|TRBJ2-1
CAWNLGAYNEQFF
>TRBV29-1|TRBJ1-1
CSATKGGYTEAFF
>TRBV4-3|TRBJ2-7
CASSQGGDYEQYF
>TRBV27|TRBJ2-3
CASSLSGLSTDTQYF
>TRBV5-1|TRBJ2-5
CASSLVGVSGLRETQYF
>TRBV4-2|TRBJ1-2
CASSQEDRGIANYGYTF
>TRBV19|TRBJ2-3
CASSRQGVGADTQYF
>TRBV6-1|TRBJ2-2
CASSERGGLTGELFF
>TRBV7-6|TRBJ1-1
CASSQGQGTKNTEAFF
>TRBV25-1|TRBJ1-1
CASIHSTMNTEAFF
>TRBV6-1|TRBJ2-3
CASTERGGTDTQYF
>TRBV18|TRBJ1-1
CASSPGIRAGNTEAFF
>TRBV5-4|TRBJ2-3
CASSLGTNTDTQYF
>TRBV5-1|TRBJ1-2
CASSFASGGDYGYTF
>TRBV19|TRBJ1-4
CASSIGTENEKLFF
>TRBV5-6|TRBJ2-5
CASSEDPARESRETQYF
>TRBV5-4|TRBJ1-2
CASRKNGGSYNYGYTF
>TRBV7-2|TRBJ2-1
CASTEGGLANEQFF
>TRBV5-6|TRBJ1-1
CASSSRVNTEAFF
>TRBV19|TRBJ1-2
CASSMTGDKGYTF
>TRBV5-1|TRBJ1-2
CASSLALGDRGYTF
>TRBV6-1|TRBJ2-7
CASSEGAGGIDEQYF
>TRBV28|TRBJ1-1
CASSFPDRPNTEAFF
>TRBV5-1|TRBJ1-2
CASSRDTNYGYTF
>TRBV19|TRBJ2-7
CASGTSGYEQYF
>TRBV29-1|TRBJ1-2
CSVEDLSGTGPYGYTF
>TRBV7-2|TRBJ1-1
CASSLLLGGTEAFF
>TRBV4-1|TRBJ2-7
CASSQELAEHSSYEQYF
>TRBV11-2|TRBJ2-1
CASSSVRDPGNEQFF
>TRBV7-9|TRBJ2-7
CASSLGESGQNSYEQYF
>TRBV12-2|TRBJ2-7
CASRLVQRINNEQYF
>TRBV27|TRBJ1-3
CASSPVGRVSGNTIYF
>TRBV10-1|TRBJ2-3
CASSELGDTQYF
>TRBV6-6|TRBJ1-6
CASSPQGPTYNSPLHF
>TRBV19|TRBJ1-5
CASSIIGRNQPQHF
>TRBV7-9|TRBJ2-1
CASSLVPGLQSEQFF
>TRBV6-1|TRBJ2-3
CASSEHGGINTDTQYF
>TRBV15|TRBJ2-5
CATSSPLAGVETQYF
>TRBV5-1|TRBJ2-4
CASSSRTENIQYF
>TRBV5-6|TRBJ2-6
CASSLRTGRANVLTF
>TRBV30|TRBJ1-2
CAWETLDSLTNYGYTF
>TRBV5-1|TRBJ1-3
CASSFVQGASGNTIYF
>TRBV7-9|TRBJ1-2
CASSRAAGEGDGYTF
>TRBV11-3|TRBJ2-1
CASSLDTSAWQFF
>TRBV6-4|TRBJ2-2
CASSGQGAGELFF
>TRBV30|TRBJ1-1
CAWSAPDRRNTEAFF
>TRBV7-2|TRBJ1-3
CASSPTVAGNTIYF
>TRBV4-1|TRBJ2-1
CASSQDGIREQFF
>TRBV2|TRBJ2-1
CASSPGHFTSGRPEQFF
>TRBV6-1|TRBJ2-5
CASSEAMASGRRGETQYF
>TRBV10-3|TRBJ2-3
CAISGSGLAGGPRDTQYF
>TRBV7-9|TRBJ2-3
CASSLFLAGTTDTQYF
>TRBV29-1|TRBJ1-1
CSVANQGLEAFF